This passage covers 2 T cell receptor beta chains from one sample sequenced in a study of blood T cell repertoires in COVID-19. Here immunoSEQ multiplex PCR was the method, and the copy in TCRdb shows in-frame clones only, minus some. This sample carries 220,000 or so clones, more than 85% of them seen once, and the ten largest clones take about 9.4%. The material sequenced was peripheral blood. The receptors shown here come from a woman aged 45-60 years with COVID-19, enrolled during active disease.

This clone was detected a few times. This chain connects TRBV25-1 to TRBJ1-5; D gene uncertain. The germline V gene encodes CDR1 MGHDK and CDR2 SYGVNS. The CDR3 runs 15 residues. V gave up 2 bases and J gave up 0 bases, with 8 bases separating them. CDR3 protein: CASSENAGSNQPQHF. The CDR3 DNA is TGTGCCAGCAGTGAAAACGCAGGTAGCAATCAGCCCCAGCATTTT.

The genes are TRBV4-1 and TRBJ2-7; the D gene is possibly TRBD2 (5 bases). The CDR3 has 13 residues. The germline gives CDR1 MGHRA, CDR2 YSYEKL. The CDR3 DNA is TGCGCCAGCAGCCTCAAGACCGGGGAAGGTGAGTGCGTC. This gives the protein CASSLKTGEGECV.